Presented here are 6 T cell receptor beta chains from one specimen sequenced in a study. Measured with immunoSEQ multiplex PCR; TCRdb has only the in-frame clones, and not every one. The sample has some 68,000 clones; roughly 93% are singletons. Sequences were obtained from PBMCs. These receptors originate from a man aged 35 to 55 with rheumatoid arthritis.

This clone has only one observation. V is TRBV7-9 and J is TRBJ1-6; 10 bases agree with TRBD1. Germline V gene data show CDR1 as SEHNR and CDR2 as FQNEAQ (reference sequence). This CDR3 has 18 amino acids. The V gene end was trimmed by 3 bases and the J gene end by 9 bases; junction bases not matched to a gene: 14. The CDR3 region has the DNA TGTGCCAGCAGCTTCCGACAGGGGGCAAGAGAGGATTCTTCACCCCTCCACTTT. Its protein is CASSFRQGAREDSSPLHF.

The V and J genes are TRBV5-1 and TRBJ2-1; weak D call: TRBD2 (5 bases). Germline CDR1 is SGHRS and CDR2 is YFSETQ. The CDR3 length is 14 residues. V lost 4 bases to trimming and J lost 12 bases, with 20 bases between them. CDR3 loop: CASSRGRDRLGQFF. Here the CDR3 DNA reads TGCGCCAGCAGCCGAGGACGGGATAGGCTTGGGCAGTTCTTC.

The CDR3 DNA reads TGTGCCAGCAGCCAGAGACAGGGGACGACAACTAATGAAAAACTGTTTTTT. Translated, it gives CASSQRQGTTTNEKLFF. The rearrangement joins TRBV14 to TRBJ1-4; 8 nucleotides line up with TRBD1. Trimming at V came to 3 bases and at J to 0 bases, leaving 6 bases not matched to a gene. Germline CDR1 reads SGHDN; CDR2 reads FVKESK. This CDR3 is 17 amino acids long.

J is TRBJ2-3 and V is TRBV7-9; the match to TRBD2 covers 7 bases. The J segment lost 2 bases and the V segment lost 0 bases, leaving 5 bases of the junction unmatched. This CDR3 comprises 16 residues. In germline, CDR1 is SEHNR, CDR2 FQNEAQ (reference sequence). CDR3 loop: CASSLASLADTDTQYF. The CDR3 coding sequence is TGTGCCAGCAGCTTAGCTTCCCTAGCGGACACAGATACGCAGTATTTT.

This rearrangement joins TRBV15 to TRBJ1-5; D is perhaps TRBD1 (5 bases). The CDR3 is 16 amino acids. The germline CDR1 and CDR2 sequences are LNHNV and YYDKDF (reference sequence). Trimming pared 0 bases from V and 6 bases from J, leaving 15 bases between. CDR3 sequence reads: CATSRDQEGLGQPQHF. The CDR3, as DNA: TGTGCCACCAGCAGAGATCAGGAGGGACTTGGTCAGCCCCAGCATTTT.

This clone was detected only once. This chain uses TRBV5-1 with TRBJ1-2, with 9 bases aligning to TRBD1. The CDR3 sequence is 16 residues long. In germline, CDR1 is SGHRS, CDR2 YFSETQ. Losses at the gene ends were 4 bases for V and 1 base for J; bases not matched to a gene: 8. CDR3: CASSAAGTGINYGYTF. The CDR3 coding sequence is TGCGCCAGCAGCGCTGCCGGGACAGGGATTAACTATGGCTACACCTTC.